The T cell receptor beta chain under discussion was sequenced for a study of glioma-infiltrating T cells. Details on this clonotype: Antigen: not known.

Findings and limits, study-wide: Signature shared blood CDR3 motifs were enriched in low-divergence and depleted in high-divergence patients. Non-neoplastic patients had below-expected tissue-blood divergence, while all gliomas exceeded expectation.

Using RNA template, CDR3s of TCR alpha and beta were amplified with iRepertoire arm-PCR. TCRdb re-analysed the multiplex PCR reads in MiXCR, keeping a single row per CDR3 protein. The sample has around 390,000 distinct CDR3 sequences, approximately 42% seen once. This clonotype was obtained from a human donor with low-grade glioma or glioblastoma, undergoing nonglioma brain surgery, or in good health (not recorded which). The sequenced sample consisted of glioma tissue, nonneoplastic brain tissue, or PBMCs (not recorded which).

This CDR3 is CASSYPDRGLYEQYF. Written as DNA, the CDR3 is TGTGCCAGCAGTTACCCGGACAGGGGTCTCTACGAGCAGTACTTC. The rearrangement joins TRBV6-2 or TRBV6-3 to TRBJ2-7; 9 nucleotides match TRBD1. Germline CDR1 MNHEY, CDR2 SVGEGT. The CDR3 consists of 15 residues. J was trimmed by 3 bases and V by 2 bases; bases with no gene match: 5.